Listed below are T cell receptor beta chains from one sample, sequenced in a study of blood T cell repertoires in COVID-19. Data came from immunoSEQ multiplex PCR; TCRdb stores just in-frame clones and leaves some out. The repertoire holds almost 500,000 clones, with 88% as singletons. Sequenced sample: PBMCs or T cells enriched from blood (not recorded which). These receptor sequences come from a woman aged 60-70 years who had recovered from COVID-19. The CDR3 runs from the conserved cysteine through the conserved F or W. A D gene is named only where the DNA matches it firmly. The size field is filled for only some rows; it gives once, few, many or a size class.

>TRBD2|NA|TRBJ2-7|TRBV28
TGTGCCAGCATGAGAGCGGGGGGGCGCCGCGAGCAGTACTTC
CASMRAGGRREQYF
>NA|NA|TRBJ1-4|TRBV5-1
TGCGCCAGCAGCTTGGGGCGGACTAATGAAAAACTGTTTTTT
CASSLGRTNEKLFF
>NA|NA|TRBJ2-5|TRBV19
TGTGCCAGTAGTATAACGGGGTTCCAAGAGACCCAGTACTTC
CASSITGFQETQYF
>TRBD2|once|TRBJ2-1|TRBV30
TGTGCCTGGAGTGTTGAGGCGGGGGGCCTCAATGAGCAGTTCTTC
CAWSVEAGGLNEQFF
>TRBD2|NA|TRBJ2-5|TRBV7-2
TGTGCCAGCAGCTTCCGCACTAGCGGTCTGCCAAGCGGGACCCAGTACTTC
CASSFRTSGLPSGTQYF
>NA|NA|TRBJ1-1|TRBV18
TGTGCCAGCTCGCCCCATGGAGGAGGGAACACTGAAGCTTTCTTT
CASSPHGGGNTEAFF
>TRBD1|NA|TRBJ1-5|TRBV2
TGTGCCAGCAGTGCGGCGGGACAGGGGGCCGTTAGGCCCCAGCATTTT
CASSAAGQGAVRPQHF
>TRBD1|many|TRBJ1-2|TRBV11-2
TGTGCCAGCAGCTTAGGGGCAGGGGGCCACTATGGCTACACCTTC
CASSLGAGGHYGYTF
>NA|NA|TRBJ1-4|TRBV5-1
TGCGCCAGCAGCTTGGGTGGCACCACAGAGTCTAAAAAACTGTTTTTT
CASSLGGTTESKKLFF
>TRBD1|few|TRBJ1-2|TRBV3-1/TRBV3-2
TGTGCCAGCAGCGGACAGGGTAGGGGCTACACCTTC
CASSGQGRGYTF
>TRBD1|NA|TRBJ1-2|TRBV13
TGTGCCAGCAGTCTTGAGACGGGACAGGGAAGTGATGGCTACACCTTC
CASSLETGQGSDGYTF
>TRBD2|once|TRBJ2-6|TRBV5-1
TGCGCCAGCGCCCTCGGTAGGACTAGCTCTGGGGCCAACGTCCTGACTTTC
CASALGRTSSGANVLTF
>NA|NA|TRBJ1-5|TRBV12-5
TGTGCTAGTGGTTCTCCCCCTCAGCCCCAGCATTTT
CASGSPPQPQHF
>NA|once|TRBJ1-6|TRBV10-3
TGTGCCATCAGTGATAAGTGGCTTAATAATTCACCCCTCCACTTT
CAISDKWLNNSPLHF
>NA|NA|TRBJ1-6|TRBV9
TGTGCCAGCAGCGAGGGGAATAATTCACCCCTCCACTTT
CASSEGNNSPLHF
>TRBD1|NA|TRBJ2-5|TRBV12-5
TGTGCTAGTGGTTTGGTAGACAGGGAATCCGGAGAGACCCAGTACTTC
CASGLVDRESGETQYF
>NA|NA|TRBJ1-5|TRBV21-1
TGTGCCAGCAGCAAAGTGGAGGGAGGTGATAGCAATCAGCCCCAGCATTTT
CASSKVEGGDSNQPQHF
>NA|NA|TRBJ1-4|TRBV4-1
TGCGCCAGCAGGGGAAACATGGGAGCTAATGAAAAACTGTTTTTT
CASRGNMGANEKLFF
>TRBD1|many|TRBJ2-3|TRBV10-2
TGCGCCAGCAGCCAATTAACAGGGGCCGGAACAGATACGCAGTATTTT
CASSQLTGAGTDTQYF
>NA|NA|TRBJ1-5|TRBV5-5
TGTGCCAGCAGCTTGAGGGAGGGGCAGCCCCAGCATTTT
CASSLREGQPQHF
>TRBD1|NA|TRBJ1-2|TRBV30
TGTGCCTGGAGTAGGACAGGGGGTAACTATGGCTACACCTTC
CAWSRTGGNYGYTF
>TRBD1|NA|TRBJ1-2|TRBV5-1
TGCGCCAGCAGCTATGACAGGGTCGGCTACACCTTC
CASSYDRVGYTF
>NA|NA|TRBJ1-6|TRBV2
TGTGCCAGCAGTGAAGCCACTCCCCGCCAGGGTAATTCACCCCTCCACTTT
CASSEATPRQGNSPLHF
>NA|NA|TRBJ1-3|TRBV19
TGTGCCAGTAGTATTCGGACACCCTCTGGAAACACCATATATTTT
CASSIRTPSGNTIYF
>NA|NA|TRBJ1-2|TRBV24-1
TGTGCCACCAGTTCCCTAGAAGGTGGCTACACCTTC
CATSSLEGGYTF
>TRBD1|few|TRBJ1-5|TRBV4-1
TGCGCCAGCAGCTACCTCCTGACAGGGGAACAGCCCCAGCATTTT
CASSYLLTGEQPQHF
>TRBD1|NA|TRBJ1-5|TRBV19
TGTGCCACCAGACAGGGGGCCAATCAGCCCCAGCATTTT
CATRQGANQPQHF
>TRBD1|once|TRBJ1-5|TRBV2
TGTGCCAGCAGCGGGACAGGAGGAAGCAATCAGCCCCAGCATTTT
CASSGTGGSNQPQHF
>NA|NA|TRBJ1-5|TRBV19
TGTGCCAGTAGGCGACAGAATAGCAATCAGCCCCAGCATTTT
CASRRQNSNQPQHF
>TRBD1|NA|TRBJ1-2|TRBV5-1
TGCGCCAGCAGCCAGACAGGGGGCGACTATGGCTACACCTTC
CASSQTGGDYGYTF
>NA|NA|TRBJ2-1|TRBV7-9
TGTGCCAGCAGCTTAAGGGGGGAGGGTGAGCAGTTCTTC
CASSLRGEGEQFF
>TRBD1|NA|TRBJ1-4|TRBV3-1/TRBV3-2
TGTGCCAGCAGCCAAGGGACAGGTAATGAAAAACTGTTTTTT
CASSQGTGNEKLFF
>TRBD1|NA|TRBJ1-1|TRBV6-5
TGTGCCAGCAGCCTACTCCGACAGGGGAACACTGAAGCTTTCTTT
CASSLLRQGNTEAFF
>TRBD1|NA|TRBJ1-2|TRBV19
TGTGCCAGTACCCCACCAGGGACAGGGTCAGGCTATGGCTACACCTTC
CASTPPGTGSGYGYTF
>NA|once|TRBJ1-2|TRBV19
TGTGCCACCCTGGTCGGGGGAGACGGTGTTGGTGGCTACACCTTC
CATLVGGDGVGGYTF